The sequence of this T cell receptor (beta chain) was determined in a study of T cell repertoires in breast cancer. Overall study context: Nine healthy donors served as controls.

As to this clonotype: Its antigen is not identified.

CDR1 is SQVTM and CDR2 is ANQGSEA in the germline V gene. The CDR3 consists of 15 residues. Findings and limits, study-wide: Emulsion RT-PCR gave a qualitative, not quantitative, TCR profile.

Primers covering all TCR V genes were used in emulsion RT-PCR on CD8+ T cells. Blocking oligonucleotides added to a second nested PCR suppressed unpaired genes. Emulsion RT-PCR used about 5,000-280,000 T cells and C-region, Stepout, V-region primers. TCRdb reprocessed the emulsion pairing reads with MiXCR, giving one entry per CDR3 protein. The sample lists roughly 39,000 distinct CDR3 sequences, roughly 44% occurring once. Sequencing was performed on CD8+ T cells. The V and J genes are TRBV29-1 and TRBJ2-2; possible D gene TRBD2, 5 bases. This TCR came from a pool of human donors with breast cancer or a healthy control (not recorded which). The DNA of the CDR3 is TGCAGAAAGGGCCGGTCTAGCCTCGACACCGGGGAGCTGTTTTTT. It translates to CRKGRSSLDTGELFF.